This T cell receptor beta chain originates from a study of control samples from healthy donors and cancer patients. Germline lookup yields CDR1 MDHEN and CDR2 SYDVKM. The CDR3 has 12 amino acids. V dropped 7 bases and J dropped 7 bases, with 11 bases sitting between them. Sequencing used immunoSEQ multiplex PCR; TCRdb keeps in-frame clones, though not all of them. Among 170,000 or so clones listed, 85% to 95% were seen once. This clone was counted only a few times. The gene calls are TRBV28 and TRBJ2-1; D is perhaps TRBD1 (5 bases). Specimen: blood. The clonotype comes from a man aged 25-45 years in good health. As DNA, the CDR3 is TGTGCCAGCACTCAAAAGGGGAATGAGCAGTTCTTC. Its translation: CASTQKGNEQFF.